This T cell receptor beta chain came from a study of T cell responses to AZD1222 COVID-19 vaccine. Study-wide results and limits: Repertoire sampling happened only post peak T cell response. Clonal diversity may have been underestimated in mostly white British donors.

The CDR3 length is 13 residues. The V gene lost 5 bases and the J gene lost 2 bases, with 9 bases spanning the gap. CDR1 is MNHEY, CDR2 SVGEGT, per germline. Produced via immunoSEQ multiplex PCR; TCRdb's table is partial and in-frame only. The data contain about 68,000 clones, 88% of them singletons. This clone occurred a few times. Antigen: not known. This material consisted of peripheral blood, taken on day 0 of AZD1222 vaccination. This receptor was identified in an adult in good health. This rearrangement joins TRBV6-2 or TRBV6-3 to TRBJ1-1; TRBD1 might be the D (6 bases). The CDR3 DNA sequence: TGTGCCAGCAGTCGGGACACAAACACTGAAGCTTTCTTT. This encodes CASSRDTNTEAFF.